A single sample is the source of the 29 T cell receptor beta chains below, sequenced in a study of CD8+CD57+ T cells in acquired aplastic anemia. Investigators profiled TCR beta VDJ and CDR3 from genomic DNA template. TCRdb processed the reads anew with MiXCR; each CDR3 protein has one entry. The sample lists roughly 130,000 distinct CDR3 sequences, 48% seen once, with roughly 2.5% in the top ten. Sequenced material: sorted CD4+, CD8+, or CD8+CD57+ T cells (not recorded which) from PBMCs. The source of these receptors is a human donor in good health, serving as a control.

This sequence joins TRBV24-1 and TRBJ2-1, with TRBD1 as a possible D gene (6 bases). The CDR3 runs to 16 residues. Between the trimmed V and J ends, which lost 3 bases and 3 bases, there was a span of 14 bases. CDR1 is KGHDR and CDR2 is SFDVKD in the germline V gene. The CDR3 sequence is CATSDPGQPGYNEQFF. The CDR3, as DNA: TGTGCCACCAGTGATCCGGGACAACCGGGCTACAATGAGCAGTTCTTC.

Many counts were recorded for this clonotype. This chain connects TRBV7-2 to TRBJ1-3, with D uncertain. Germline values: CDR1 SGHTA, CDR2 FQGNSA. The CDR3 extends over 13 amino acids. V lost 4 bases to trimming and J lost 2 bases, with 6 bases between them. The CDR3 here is CASSSEAGNTIYF. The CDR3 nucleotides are TGTGCCAGCAGCTCCGAGGCTGGAAACACCATATATTTT.

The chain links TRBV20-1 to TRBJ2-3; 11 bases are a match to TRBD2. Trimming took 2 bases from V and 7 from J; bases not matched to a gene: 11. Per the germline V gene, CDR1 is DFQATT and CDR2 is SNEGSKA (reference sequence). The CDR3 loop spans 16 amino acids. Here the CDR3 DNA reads TGCAGTGCTAGATCGGTGACTAGCGGGATCCCCAATACGCAGTATTTT. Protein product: CSARSVTSGIPNTQYF.

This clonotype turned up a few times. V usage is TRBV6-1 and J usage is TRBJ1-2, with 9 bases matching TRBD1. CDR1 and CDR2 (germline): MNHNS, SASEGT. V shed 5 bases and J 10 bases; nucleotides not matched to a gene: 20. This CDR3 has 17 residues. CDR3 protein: CASSHDGQGTLLGDYTF. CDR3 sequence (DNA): TGTGCCAGCAGTCATGACGGACAGGGGACTCTTCTAGGGGACTACACCTTC.

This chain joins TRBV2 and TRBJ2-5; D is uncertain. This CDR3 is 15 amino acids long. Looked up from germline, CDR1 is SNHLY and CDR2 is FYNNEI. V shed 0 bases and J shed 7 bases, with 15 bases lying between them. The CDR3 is CASSEALRRLGTQYF. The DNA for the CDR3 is TGTGCCAGCAGTGAAGCGCTGCGACGGCTCGGGACCCAGTACTTC.

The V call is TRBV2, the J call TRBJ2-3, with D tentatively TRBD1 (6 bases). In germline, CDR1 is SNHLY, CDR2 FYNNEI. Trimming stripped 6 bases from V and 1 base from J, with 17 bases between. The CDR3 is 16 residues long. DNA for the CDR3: TGTGCCAGCAGGGGGGCAGGGACGGTGGGCACAGATACGCAGTATTTT. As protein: CASRGAGTVGTDTQYF.

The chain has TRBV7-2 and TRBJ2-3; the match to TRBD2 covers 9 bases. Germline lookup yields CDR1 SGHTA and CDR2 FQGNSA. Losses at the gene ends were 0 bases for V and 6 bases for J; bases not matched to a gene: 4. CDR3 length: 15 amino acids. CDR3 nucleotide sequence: TGTGCCAGCAGCTTAGCTAGCGGGGGCGGGGATACGCAGTATTTT. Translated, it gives CASSLASGGGDTQYF.

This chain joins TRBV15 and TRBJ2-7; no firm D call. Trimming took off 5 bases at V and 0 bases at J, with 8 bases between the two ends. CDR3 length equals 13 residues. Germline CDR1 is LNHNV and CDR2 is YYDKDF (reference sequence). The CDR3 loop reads CATSYYTSYEQYF. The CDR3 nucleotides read TGTGCCACCAGCTATTACACCTCCTACGAGCAGTACTTC.

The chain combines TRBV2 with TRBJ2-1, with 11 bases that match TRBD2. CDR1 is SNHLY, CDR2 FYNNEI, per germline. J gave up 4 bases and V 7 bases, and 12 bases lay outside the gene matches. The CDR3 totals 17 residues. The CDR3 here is CASTASTSGGSYNEQFF. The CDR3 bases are TGTGCCAGCACCGCGTCTACTAGCGGGGGCAGTTACAATGAGCAGTTCTTC.

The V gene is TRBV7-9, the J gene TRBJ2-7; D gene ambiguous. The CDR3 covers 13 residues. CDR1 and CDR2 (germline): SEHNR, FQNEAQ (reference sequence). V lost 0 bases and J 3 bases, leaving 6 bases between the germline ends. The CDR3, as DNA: TGTGCCAGCAGCTTAGCGCAAAACTACGAGCAGTACTTC. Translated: CASSLAQNYEQYF.

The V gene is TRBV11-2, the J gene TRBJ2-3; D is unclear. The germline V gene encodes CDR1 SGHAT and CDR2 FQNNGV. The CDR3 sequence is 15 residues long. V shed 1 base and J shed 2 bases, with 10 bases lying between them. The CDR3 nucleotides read TGTGCCAGCAGCTTAGGCCCCCAAAACACAGATACGCAGTATTTT. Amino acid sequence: CASSLGPQNTDTQYF.

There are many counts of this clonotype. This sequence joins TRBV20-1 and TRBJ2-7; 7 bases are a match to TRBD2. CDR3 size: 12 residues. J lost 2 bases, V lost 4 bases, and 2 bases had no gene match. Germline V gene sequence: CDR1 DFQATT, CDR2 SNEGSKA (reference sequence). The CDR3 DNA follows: TGCAGTGCTACGCGGGGGACCTACGAGCAGTACTTC. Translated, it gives CSATRGTYEQYF.

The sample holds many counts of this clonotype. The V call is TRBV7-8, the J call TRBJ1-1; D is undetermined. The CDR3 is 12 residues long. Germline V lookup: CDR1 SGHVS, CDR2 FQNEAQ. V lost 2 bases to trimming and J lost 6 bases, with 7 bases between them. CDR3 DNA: TGTGCCAGCAGCTTAAGTAGAGCTGAAGCTTTCTTT. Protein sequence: CASSLSRAEAFF.

In nucleotides, the CDR3 is TGTGCCAGCAGCTTATATAGGCAGAATTCACCCCTCCACTTT. Translating gives CASSLYRQNSPLHF. V usage is TRBV7-2 and J usage is TRBJ1-6, with unresolved D. This CDR3 comprises 14 residues. V lost 2 bases to trimming and J lost 7 bases, with 9 bases between them. Per germline, CDR1 SGHTA and CDR2 FQGNSA.

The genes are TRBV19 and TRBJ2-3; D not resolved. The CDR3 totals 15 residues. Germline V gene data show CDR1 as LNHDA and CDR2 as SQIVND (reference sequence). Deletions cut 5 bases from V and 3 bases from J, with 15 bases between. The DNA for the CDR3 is TGTGCCAGTAGTCGCAGGCCTCACTTAACAGATACGCAGTATTTT. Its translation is CASSRRPHLTDTQYF.

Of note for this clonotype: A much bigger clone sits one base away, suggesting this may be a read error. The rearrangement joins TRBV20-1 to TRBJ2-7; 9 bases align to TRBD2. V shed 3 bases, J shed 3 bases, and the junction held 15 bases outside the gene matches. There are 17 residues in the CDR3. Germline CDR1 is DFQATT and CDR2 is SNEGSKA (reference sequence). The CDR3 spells CSASRLLVAGGSYEQYF. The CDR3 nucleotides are TGCAGTGCTAGTAGACTATTAGTTGCGGGGGGGAGCTACGAGCAGTACTTC.

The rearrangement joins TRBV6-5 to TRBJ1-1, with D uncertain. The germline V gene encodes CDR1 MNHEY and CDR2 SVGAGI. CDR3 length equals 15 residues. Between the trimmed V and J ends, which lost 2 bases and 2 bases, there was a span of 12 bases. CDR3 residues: CASSYRSTFNTEAFF. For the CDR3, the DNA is TGTGCCAGCAGTTACAGGTCGACATTTAACACTGAAGCTTTCTTT.

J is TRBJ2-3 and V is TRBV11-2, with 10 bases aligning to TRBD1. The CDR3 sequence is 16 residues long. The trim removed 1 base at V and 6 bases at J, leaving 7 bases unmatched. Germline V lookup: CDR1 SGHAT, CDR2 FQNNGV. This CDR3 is CASSLGSTGGVDTQYF. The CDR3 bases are TGTGCCAGCAGCTTAGGATCGACAGGGGGCGTGGATACGCAGTATTTT. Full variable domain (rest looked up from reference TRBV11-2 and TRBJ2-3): EAGVAQSPRYKIIEKRQSVAFWCNPISGHATLYWYQQILGQGPKLLIQFQNNGVVDDSQLPKDRFSAERLKGVDSTLKIQPAKLEDSAVYLCASSLGSTGGVDTQYFGPGTRLTVL.

CDR3 sequence (DNA): TGCGCCAGCAGCACTGGACAAGGGGATACGCAGTATTTT. This translates into CASSTGQGDTQYF. The rearrangement links TRBV5-1 to TRBJ2-3, with TRBD1 as a possible D gene (5 bases). V lost 4 bases, J lost 6 bases, and 12 bases lay in between. The CDR3 totals 13 residues. Germline V gene data show CDR1 as SGHRS and CDR2 as YFSETQ.

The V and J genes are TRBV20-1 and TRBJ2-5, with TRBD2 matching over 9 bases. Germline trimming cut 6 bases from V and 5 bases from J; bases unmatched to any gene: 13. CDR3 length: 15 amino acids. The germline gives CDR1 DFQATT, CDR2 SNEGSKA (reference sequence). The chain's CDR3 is CSAQSGGSGVETQYF. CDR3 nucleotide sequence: TGCAGTGCCCAGAGCGGGGGGTCAGGGGTGGAGACCCAGTACTTC.

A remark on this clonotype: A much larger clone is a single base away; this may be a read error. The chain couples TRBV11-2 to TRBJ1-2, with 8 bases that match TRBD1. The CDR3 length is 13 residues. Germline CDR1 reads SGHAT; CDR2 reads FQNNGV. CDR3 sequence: CATQRAGGYGHTF. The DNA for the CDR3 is TGTGCCACACAAAGGGCAGGGGGCTATGGCCACACCTTC.

The DNA for the CDR3 is TGTGCCAGTAGGAGGCGGGAGAGCAATGAGCAGTTCTTC. Its translation: CASRRRESNEQFF. V gene TRBV19 combines with J gene TRBJ2-1; 7 bases are shared with TRBD2. The CDR3 is 13 residues long. Germline CDR1 is LNHDA and CDR2 is SQIVND (reference sequence). Germline trimming cut 6 bases from V and 6 bases from J; bases unmatched to any gene: 5.

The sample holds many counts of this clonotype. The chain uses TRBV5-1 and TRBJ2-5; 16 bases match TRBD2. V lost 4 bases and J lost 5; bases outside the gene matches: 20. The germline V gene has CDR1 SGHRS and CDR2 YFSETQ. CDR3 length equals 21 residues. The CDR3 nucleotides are TGCGCCAGCAGCGTGGGACTAGCGGGGGGGCCTCTGGCTCCATTGGGGGAGACCCAGTACTTC. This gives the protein CASSVGLAGGPLAPLGETQYF.

The CDR3 loop reads CATAPGSYEQYF. In DNA form, the CDR3 reads TGTGCCACCGCACCGGGGTCCTACGAGCAGTACTTC. The chain carries TRBV10-3 and TRBJ2-7, with D perhaps matching TRBD2 (5 bases). The V and J ends lost 10 bases and 1 base respectively, with 11 bases between them. Germline-derived CDR1 and CDR2 are ENHRY and SYGVKD. The CDR3 totals 12 residues.

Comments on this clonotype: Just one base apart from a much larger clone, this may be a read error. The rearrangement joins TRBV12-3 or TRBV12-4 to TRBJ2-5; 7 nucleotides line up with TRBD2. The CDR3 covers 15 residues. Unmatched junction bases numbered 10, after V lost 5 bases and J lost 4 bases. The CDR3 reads CASSTGTGGGETQYF. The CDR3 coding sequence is TGTGCCAGCAGTACCGGGACTGGCGGGGGAGAGACCCAGTACTTC.

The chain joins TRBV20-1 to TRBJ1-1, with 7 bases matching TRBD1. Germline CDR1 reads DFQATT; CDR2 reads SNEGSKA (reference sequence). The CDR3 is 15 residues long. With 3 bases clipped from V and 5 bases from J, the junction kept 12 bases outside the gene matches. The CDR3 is CSARWSGGSGTEAFF. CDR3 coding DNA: TGCAGTGCTAGGTGGTCAGGGGGATCTGGGACTGAAGCTTTCTTT.

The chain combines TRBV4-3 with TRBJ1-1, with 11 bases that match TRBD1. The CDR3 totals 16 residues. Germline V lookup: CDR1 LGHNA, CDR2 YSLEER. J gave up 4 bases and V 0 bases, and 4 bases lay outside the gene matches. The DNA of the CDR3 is TGCGCCAGCAGCCAAGATGTCGGGACAGGGGGCACTGAAGCTTTCTTT. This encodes CASSQDVGTGGTEAFF.

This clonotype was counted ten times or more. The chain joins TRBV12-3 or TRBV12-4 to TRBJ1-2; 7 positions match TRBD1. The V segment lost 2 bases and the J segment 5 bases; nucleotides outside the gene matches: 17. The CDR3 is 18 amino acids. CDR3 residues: CASSLFKSPGQRRYGYTF. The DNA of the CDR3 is TGTGCCAGCAGTTTATTCAAGAGTCCGGGACAGCGTAGGTATGGCTACACCTTC.

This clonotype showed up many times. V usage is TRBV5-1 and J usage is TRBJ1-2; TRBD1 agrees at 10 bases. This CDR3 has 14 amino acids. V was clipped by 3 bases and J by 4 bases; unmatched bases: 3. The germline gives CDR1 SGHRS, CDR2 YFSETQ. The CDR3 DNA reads TGCGCCAGCAGCTCGGGACAGGGGCCCTATGGCTACACCTTC. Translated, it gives CASSSGQGPYGYTF.